This T cell receptor beta chain was found in a study of T cell changes during pregnancy in multiple sclerosis. Germline-derived CDR1 and CDR2 are MGHRA and YSYEKL. CDR3 length: 17 amino acids. Trimming cost V 3 bases and J 2 bases, with 17 bases left between them. This clone came up once. Sequencing used immunoSEQ multiplex PCR; TCRdb keeps in-frame clones, though not all of them. The table lists about 70,000 clones, roughly 92% of them singletons. This sequence originates from a female donor with multiple sclerosis, enrolled in a pregnancy study. Source: peripheral blood, taken before pregnancy. The chain combines TRBV4-1 with TRBJ2-1; D is unresolved. The CDR3 DNA reads TGCGCCAGCAGCCAGTCAAACGGAGTTACAACCTACAATGAGCAGTTCTTC. Translation: CASSQSNGVTTYNEQFF.